The entry that follows covers one T cell receptor beta chain sequence. Sequencing used immunoSEQ multiplex PCR; TCRdb keeps in-frame clones, though not all of them. The sample lists roughly 160,000 clones, roughly 90% occurring once. V shed 6 bases, J shed 4 bases, and the junction held 6 bases outside the gene matches. This CDR3 has 14 residues. Germline V lookup: CDR1 KGHSH, CDR2 LQKENI. This specimen belongs to a study of T cell responses to AZD1222 COVID-19 vaccine. Specimen: peripheral blood, collected 28 days after the second AZD1222 dose. This chain joins TRBV18 and TRBJ1-5, with TRBD1 identical over 7 bases. The sequence came from an adult who received the AZD1222 COVID-19 vaccine. The CDR3 DNA reads TGTGCCAGCTCCGATCAGGGGGTAAATCAGCCCCAGCATTTT. This codes for CASSDQGVNQPQHF.